This is a list of T cell receptor beta chains from one sample in a study of radiotherapy plus CTLA-4 blockade in lung cancer. Assay used: immunoSEQ multiplex PCR; TCRdb lists only in-frame clones, some missing. The table includes about 120,000 clones, roughly 80% detected once. The input for sequencing was peripheral blood, taken from a patient treated with radiotherapy plus ipilimumab. These receptors came from a human donor with non-small cell lung cancer that progressed on radiotherapy plus ipilimumab. Some clones in this sample may be carry-over from other donors' samples. Both conserved end residues are part of each CDR3. A D gene is named only where the DNA matches it firmly. Rows may omit the clone size; those that give it use once, few, many or a size class.

>TRBV6-5|TRBD1|TRBJ1-4|-
TGTGCCAGCAGTTTCCTACAGAGACAGGGGGGCGAAAAACTGTTTTTT
CASSFLQRQGGEKLFF
>TRBV4-3|-|TRBJ1-3|few
TGCGCCAGCAGCCAAGCGGGTAGAGGCTCTGGAAACACCATATATTTT
CASSQAGRGSGNTIYF
>TRBV6-5|TRBD1|TRBJ1-4|few
TGTGCCAGCAGTTACTCGCCGACAGGGATTGAAAAACTGTTTTTT
CASSYSPTGIEKLFF
>TRBV28|-|TRBJ1-2|-
TGTGCCAGCAGTTTGGTTGGGGCAGGTGGGGATTCTAACTATGGCTACACCTTC
CASSLVGAGGDSNYGYTF
>TRBV20-1|-|TRBJ2-7|-
TGCAGTTTCGCTCACTACGAGCAGTACTTC
CSFAHYEQYF
>TRBV7-9|-|TRBJ1-2|-
TGTGCCAGCAGCTTAGACAGGGATTATGGCTACACCTTC
CASSLDRDYGYTF
>TRBV5-8|-|TRBJ2-3|-
TGTGCCAGCAGCACTCTCCGGCCTGATACGCAGTATTTT
CASSTLRPDTQYF
>TRBV5-6|TRBD2|TRBJ2-3|once
TGTGCCTCAGCTCCCGGCGGGGGATTTGGGACAGATACGCAGTATTTT
CASAPGGGFGTDTQYF
>TRBV5-1|-|TRBJ2-7|-
TGCGCCAGCAGCACTGAGGGCGCGTACGAGCAGTACTTC
CASSTEGAYEQYF
>TRBV1|-|TRBJ2-5|-
TGCACCAGCAGCCAGAAGGGACTGCGGGGAGAGACCCAGTACTTC
CTSSQKGLRGETQYF
>TRBV28|-|TRBJ1-2|-
TGTGCCAGCAGTGGCGGACGGCTCGGGGATGGCTACACCTTC
CASSGGRLGDGYTF
>TRBV5-1|-|TRBJ2-3|-
TGCGCCAGCAGCTTGGGGCGGTCCACAGATACGCAGTATTTT
CASSLGRSTDTQYF
>TRBV7-2|-|TRBJ1-2|-
TGTGCCAGCAGCTTGGTGTCCGGTGGAGGGCTTAACTATGGCTACACCTTC
CASSLVSGGGLNYGYTF
>TRBV5-4|-|TRBJ1-2|-
TGTGCCAGCAGCTTTGGGCCGCTCCGCTATGGCTACACCTTC
CASSFGPLRYGYTF
>TRBV6-5|TRBD1|TRBJ2-5|-
TGTGCCAGCAGTTACCAATCGACAGGGCTGGAGACCCAGTACTTC
CASSYQSTGLETQYF
>TRBV21-1|-|TRBJ1-2|-
TGTGCCAGCAGCAAAGCGCCTGGGGACAGGGTTAACTATGGCTACACCTTC
CASSKAPGDRVNYGYTF
>TRBV5-8|-|TRBJ2-7|once
TGTGCCAGCAGCGTACAGGGTTCCGAGCAGTACTTC
CASSVQGSEQYF
>TRBV6-6|-|TRBJ1-2|few
TGTGCCAGCAGTTACTCGTCAAGCCTCCACTATGGCTACACCTTC
CASSYSSSLHYGYTF
>TRBV2|TRBD1|TRBJ1-5|-
TGTGCCAGCAGGGAGGACAGGGTAGGCAGCCAGCCCCAGCATTTT
CASREDRVGSQPQHF
>TRBV6-6|-|TRBJ1-2|-
TGTGCCAGCAGTTTCAACGGGTATGGCTACACCTTC
CASSFNGYGYTF
>TRBV5-4|-|TRBJ2-7|-
TGTGCCAGCAGCTTGGCGTATGGGGGGGGCCACGAGCAGTACTTC
CASSLAYGGGHEQYF
>TRBV9|-|TRBJ1-5|-
TGTGCCAGCAGCGTCAGGGGAGGACAGCCCCAGCATTTT
CASSVRGGQPQHF
>TRBV15|-|TRBJ1-2|-
TGTGCCACCAGCAGAGAGCCCTGGAAGGGAGTGTATAACTATGGCTACACCTTC
CATSREPWKGVYNYGYTF
>TRBV7-2|-|TRBJ1-6|-
TGTGCCAGCAGCGTGGTTAGCTCCTATAATTCACCCCTCCACTTT
CASSVVSSYNSPLHF
>TRBV4-2|TRBD1|TRBJ1-4|-
TGTGCCAGCAGCCGCGGGTCACAGGGGGCTGGAAGGGAAAAACTGTTTTTT
CASSRGSQGAGREKLFF
>TRBV4-3|TRBD1|TRBJ2-7|-
TGCGCCAGCAGCCAAGGTGTGGGGGGGACAGGGTTCAGTGGCTACGAGCAGTACTTC
CASSQGVGGTGFSGYEQYF
>TRBV19|-|TRBJ2-7|-
TGTGCCAGTAGTAGGTTCGGGACTTCCTACGAGCAGTACTTC
CASSRFGTSYEQYF
>TRBV5-5|-|TRBJ2-7|-
TGTGCCAGCAGCTTGGCCCCAGGGCGAGGCTCCTACGAGCAGTACTTC
CASSLAPGRGSYEQYF
>TRBV7-2|-|TRBJ2-7|-
TGTGCCAGCAGCTTAGATCGTCGTTCCTACGAGCAGTACTTC
CASSLDRRSYEQYF
>TRBV11-2|TRBD1|TRBJ2-5|few
TGTGCCAGCAGCGATCGACAGGGCTTACAAGAGACCCAGTACTTC
CASSDRQGLQETQYF
>TRBV1|-|TRBJ2-3|-
TGCACCAGCAGCCAAACGTTGGTGCGGACTAGCCACAGCACAGATACGCAGTATTTT
CTSSQTLVRTSHSTDTQYF
>TRBV7-2|-|TRBJ2-2|-
TGTGCCAGCAGCTCACAGGGAAGCACCGGGGAGCTGTTTTTT
CASSSQGSTGELFF
>TRBV4-1|-|TRBJ1-1|-
TGCGCCAGCAGCCCCTCGCCAGCGAACACTGAAGCTTTCTTT
CASSPSPANTEAFF
>TRBV4-2|-|TRBJ2-7|-
TGTGCCAGCAGCCCGGGACACTACTACGAGCAGTACTTC
CASSPGHYYEQYF
>TRBV6-4|TRBD2|TRBJ2-3|few
TGTGCCAGCAGCGCTGGACTAGCGGAGGCAGATACGCAGTATTTT
CASSAGLAEADTQYF
>TRBV29-1|TRBD1|TRBJ2-4|-
TGCAGCGTTGAACGACAGGGTCGGAACATTCAGTACTTC
CSVERQGRNIQYF
>TRBV5-6|-|TRBJ2-3|-
TGTGCCAGCAGCACCTCCGGGGCACTCACAGATACGCAGTATTTT
CASSTSGALTDTQYF
>TRBV6-1|-|TRBJ2-7|-
TGTGCCAGCCTCCTATGGGGTTTCAGGGAGTACGAGCAGTACTTC
CASLLWGFREYEQYF
>TRBV27|-|TRBJ2-4|-
TGTGCCAGCAGTTTTGCGGGAACCAAAAACATTCAGTACTTC
CASSFAGTKNIQYF
>TRBV18|-|TRBJ1-2|-
TGTGCCAGCTCAGAGTCCGCGGACCCCCTCGGCTACACCTTC
CASSESADPLGYTF
>TRBV28|-|TRBJ1-1|-
TGTGCCACCGGCGAGCGGATGAACACTGAAGCTTTCTTT
CATGERMNTEAFF
>TRBV18|-|TRBJ1-5|-
TGTGCCAGCTCACCACTAAGGGGACACGGTACTCTGTATAGCAATCAGCCCCAGCATTTT
CASSPLRGHGTLYSNQPQHF
>TRBV2|-|TRBJ1-2|once
TGTGCCAGCAATTTTAATAGGGGGGAAGGCTACACCTTC
CASNFNRGEGYTF
>TRBV7-9|-|TRBJ1-1|-
TGTGCCAGCAGCCCCCTTAAGAACACTGAAGCTTTCTTT
CASSPLKNTEAFF